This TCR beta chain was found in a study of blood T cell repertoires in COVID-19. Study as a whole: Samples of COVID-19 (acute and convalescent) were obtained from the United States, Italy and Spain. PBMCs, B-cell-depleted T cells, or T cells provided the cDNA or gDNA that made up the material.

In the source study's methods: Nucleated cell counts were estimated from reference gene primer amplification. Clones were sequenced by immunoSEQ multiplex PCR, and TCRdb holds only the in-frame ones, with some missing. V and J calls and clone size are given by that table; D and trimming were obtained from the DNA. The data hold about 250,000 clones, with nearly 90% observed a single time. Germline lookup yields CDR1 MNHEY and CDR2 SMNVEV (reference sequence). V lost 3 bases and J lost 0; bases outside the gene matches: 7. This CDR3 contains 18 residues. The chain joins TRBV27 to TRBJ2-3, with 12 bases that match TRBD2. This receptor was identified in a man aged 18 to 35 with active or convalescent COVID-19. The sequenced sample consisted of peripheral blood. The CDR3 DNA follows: TGTGCCAGCAGTTTTTTACTAGCGGGGGGCGCTAGCACAGATACGCAGTATTTT. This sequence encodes CASSFLLAGGASTDTQYF.